Listed here are 30 T cell receptor beta chains from one sample, sequenced in a study of T cells after yellow fever vaccination. TCRdb reprocessed the 5' RACE reads via MiXCR and lists one record per CDR3 protein. The sample lists 280,000 or so distinct CDR3 sequences, roughly 8.7% occurring once. The sample in question was CD4+ T cells sorted from PBMCs, obtained 5 days after the yellow fever booster vaccination. The receptors were sampled from a man between 18 and 29 years old who received the YFV17D yellow fever vaccine.

The CDR3 DNA is TGTGCCAGCAGCAAAGCGGTTTCAGATACGCAGTATTTT. The encoded protein is CASSKAVSDTQYF. The chain couples TRBV11-2 to TRBJ2-3, with D possibly being TRBD2 (5 bases). The CDR3 spans 13 residues. CDR1 is SGHAT, CDR2 FQNNGV, per germline. Trimming pared 5 bases from V and 4 bases from J, leaving 10 bases between.

A remark on this clonotype: A read error may produce the germline difference seen at one junction end. V is TRBV7-3 and J is TRBJ1-6; the D is unclear. Germline CDR1 and CDR2: SGHTA and FQGTGA. CDR3 size: 16 residues. The DNA for the CDR3 is TGTGGCAGCAGCTTAGCCCCCGGCTCCTATAATTCACCCCTCCACTTT. Protein product: CGSSLAPGSYNSPLHF. Full variable domain (rest looked up from reference TRBV7-3 and TRBJ1-6): GAGVSQTPSNKVTEKGKYVELRCDPISGHTALYWYRQSLGQGPEFLIYFQGTGAADDSGLPNDRFFAVRPEGSVSTLKIQRTERGDSAVYLCGSSLAPGSYNSPLHFGNGTRLTVT.

V is TRBV7-9 and J is TRBJ2-3, with 8 bases identical to TRBD1. The CDR3 totals 14 residues. CDR1 and CDR2 from the germline V gene are SEHNR and FQNEAQ (reference sequence). The ends lost 5 bases at V and 3 bases at J; junction bases unmatched: 4. CDR3 nucleotide sequence: TGTGCCAGCAGCCTGGGACAGGCTACAGATACGCAGTATTTT. This gives the protein CASSLGQATDTQYF.

The CDR3 protein is CASSWGLAGVQETQYF. The CDR3 DNA follows: TGTGCCAGCAGTTGGGGTCTAGCGGGGGTACAAGAGACCCAGTACTTC. The chain has TRBV6-5 and TRBJ2-5, with TRBD2 matching over 10 bases. CDR1 is MNHEY and CDR2 is SVGAGI in the germline V gene. The CDR3 is 16 amino acids. V was pared by 4 bases and J by 2 bases, with 7 bases of the junction left unmatched.

The rearrangement uses TRBV19 and TRBJ1-2, with D unclear. Trimming removed 3 bases at V and 0 bases at J, with 8 bases between. The germline V gene has CDR1 LNHDA and CDR2 SQIVND (reference sequence). The CDR3 consists of 14 residues. The CDR3 nucleotides read TGTGCCAGTAGTATGAAGACGTCTAACTATGGCTACACCTTC. This translates into CASSMKTSNYGYTF.

This clonotype came up a few times. The chain combines TRBV15 with TRBJ1-5; D might be TRBD1 (6 bases). Germline CDR1 LNHNV, CDR2 YYDKDF (reference sequence). V was cut by 0 bases and J by 6 bases, with 9 bases left in between. There are 14 residues in the CDR3. As DNA, the CDR3 is TGTGCCACCAGCAGAGACAGGGGCTTTCAGCCCCAGCATTTT. Its protein is CATSRDRGFQPQHF.

This clonotype was counted a few times. The CDR3 DNA follows: TGTGCCAGCAGCCCACACCTAGGGACAGCCTACCAAGAGACCCAGTACTTC. Translating gives CASSPHLGTAYQETQYF. The V gene is TRBV7-8, the J gene TRBJ2-5; 7 bases align to TRBD1. The trim removed 5 bases at V and 0 bases at J, leaving 12 bases unmatched. From germline, CDR1 is SGHVS and CDR2 FQNEAQ. This CDR3 contains 17 residues.

This clonotype showed up just a few times. This sequence joins TRBV2 and TRBJ1-5; possible D gene TRBD1, 6 bases. The CDR3 length is 15 residues. V was cut by 7 bases and J by 0 bases, with 13 bases left in between. Per the germline V gene, CDR1 is SNHLY and CDR2 is FYNNEI. The CDR3 here is CASTQGGYSNQPQHF. For the CDR3, the DNA is TGTGCCAGCACACAGGGAGGGTATAGCAATCAGCCCCAGCATTTT. Using reference TRBV2 and TRBJ1-5 for the parts outside the CDR3, the full variable domain is EPEVTQTPSHQVTQMGQEVILRCVPISNHLYFYWYRQILGQKVEFLVSFYNNEISEKSEIFDDQFSVERPDGSNFTLKIRSTKLEDSAMYFCASTQGGYSNQPQHFGDGTRLSIL.

This clonotype was counted between two and nine times. Written as DNA, the CDR3 is TGTGCCAGCAGCCAAGCACCCGGGGCAGGCAAGCATGAGCAGTTCTTC. It translates to CASSQAPGAGKHEQFF. The chain links TRBV6-2 or TRBV6-3 to TRBJ2-1, with D perhaps being TRBD1 or TRBD2 (5 bases each). Germline loops: CDR1 MNHEY, CDR2 SVGEGT. The CDR3 covers 16 residues. Trimming took 6 bases from V and 8 from J, leaving 23 bases between them.

This chain links TRBV18 with TRBJ1-3; D gene ambiguous. V was trimmed by 2 bases and J by 1 base, leaving 15 bases between them. This CDR3 has 17 amino acids. Germline CDR1 reads KGHSH; CDR2 reads LQKENI. CDR3 nucleotides: TGTGCCAGCTCACCAAGGCCCTTGATCACTTCTGGAAACACCATATATTTT. It specifies CASSPRPLITSGNTIYF. The full variable domain, rest sourced from reference TRBV18 and TRBJ1-3, is NAGVMQNPRHLVRRRGQEARLRCSPMKGHSHVYWYRQLPEEGLKFMVYLQKENIIDESGMPKERFSAEFPKEGPSILRIQQVVRGDSAAYFCASSPRPLITSGNTIYFGEGSWLTVV.

This rearrangement joins TRBV6-6 to TRBJ1-5; tentatively, D is TRBD1 (5 bases). This CDR3 is built from 14 residues. Germline V lookup: CDR1 MNHNY, CDR2 SVGAGI (reference sequence). V shed 8 bases and J shed 2 bases, with 13 bases lying between them. The CDR3 sequence is CASGDSHGNQPQHF. For the CDR3, the DNA is TGTGCCAGCGGGGACTCTCACGGCAATCAGCCCCAGCATTTT.

There are many counts of this clonotype. This chain uses TRBV12-3 or TRBV12-4 with TRBJ2-2; no definite D call. The length of the CDR3 is 15 residues. V gave up 2 bases and J gave up 3 bases, with 10 bases separating them. The CDR3 is CASSLRSGYTGELFF. CDR3 nucleotide sequence: TGTGCCAGCAGTTTAAGGTCCGGGTACACCGGGGAGCTGTTTTTT.

This clonotype was seen repeatedly, ten times or more. This chain connects TRBV29-1 to TRBJ1-2; D remains unclear. Germline assignment: CDR1 SQVTM and CDR2 ANQGSEA. The CDR3 contains 16 residues. The V end lost 0 bases, the J end lost 0 bases, and 14 bases lay between the germline ends. For the CDR3, the DNA is TGCAGCGTTGAAGAAGGTTGGCGGAGTTCTAACTATGGCTACACCTTC. Protein product: CSVEEGWRSSNYGYTF.

The chain couples TRBV5-6 to TRBJ1-4; 7 bases line up with TRBD1. CDR3 length: 15 amino acids. J lost 7 bases, V lost 1 base, and 7 bases had no gene match. The germline V gene has CDR1 SGHDT and CDR2 YYEEEE. CDR3 in amino acids: CASSLRRGRSEKLFF. The CDR3 coding sequence is TGTGCCAGCAGCTTGAGAAGGGGGCGAAGTGAAAAACTGTTTTTT.

This clonotype was detected a few times. The J gene is TRBJ2-7, the V gene TRBV5-1, with unresolved D. This CDR3 has 11 residues. Per germline, CDR1 SGHRS and CDR2 YFSETQ. Trimming removed 8 bases from V and 5 bases from J, with 11 bases in between. In nucleotides, the CDR3 is TGCGCCAGGGCAGTCGCGGACGAGCAGTACGTC. It yields the protein CARAVADEQYV.

This clonotype was seen a handful of times. This rearrangement joins TRBV12-3 or TRBV12-4 to TRBJ1-5; maybe TRBD1 (5 bases). The CDR3 covers 15 residues. Trimming removed 3 bases at V and 1 base at J, with 10 bases between. CDR3 DNA sequence: TGTGCCAGCAGTTTTCGGGGGGAGAGCAATCAGCCCCAGCATTTT. Its translation is CASSFRGESNQPQHF.

This clonotype was recorded a few times. The rearrangement links TRBV28 to TRBJ2-1, with 11 bases matching TRBD2. Trimming removed 7 bases from V and 11 bases from J; junction bases left unmatched: 13. The CDR3 has 15 amino acids. Germline loops: CDR1 MDHEN, CDR2 SYDVKM. CDR3 residues: CASTSGGLAGGKQFF. As DNA, the CDR3 is TGTGCCAGCACTTCTGGCGGGCTAGCGGGGGGAAAGCAGTTCTTC.

This clonotype was detected a few times. The genes are TRBV6-1 and TRBJ1-4; D might be TRBD1 (6 bases). This CDR3 contains 14 residues. Germline lookup yields CDR1 MNHNS and CDR2 SASEGT. V was clipped by 7 bases and J by 6 bases, with 15 bases between them. CDR3 sequence reads: CASIRGGNDEKLFF. The CDR3 DNA is TGTGCCAGCATCAGGGGAGGGAACGATGAAAAACTGTTTTTT.

V usage is TRBV5-1 and J usage is TRBJ2-7; D is possibly TRBD1 (6 bases). CDR1 and CDR2 from the germline V gene are SGHRS and YFSETQ. This CDR3 is built from 15 residues. V lost 4 bases and J 2 bases, leaving 16 bases between the germline ends. CDR3 protein: CASSPGAGVTYEQYF. The CDR3 nucleotides are TGCGCCAGCAGCCCCGGGGCAGGGGTCACCTACGAGCAGTACTTC.

This rearrangement joins TRBV7-3 to TRBJ2-1, with 7 bases lining up with TRBD1. CDR1 is SGHTA and CDR2 is FQGTGA in the germline V gene. This CDR3 region has 15 residues. V trimming: 2 bases; J trimming: 0 bases; junction bases outside the gene matches: 1. CDR3 sequence reads: CASSLWDSSYNEQFF. The DNA for the CDR3 is TGTGCCAGCAGCTTATGGGACAGCTCCTACAATGAGCAGTTCTTC.

The J gene is TRBJ2-1, the V gene TRBV15; tentatively, D is TRBD1 (5 bases). This CDR3 comprises 17 residues. The germline V gene has CDR1 LNHNV and CDR2 YYDKDF (reference sequence). Trimming cost V 0 bases and J 4 bases, with 16 bases left between them. The CDR3 sequence is CATSRDPMGHRYNEQFF. The CDR3 DNA reads as TGTGCCACCAGCAGAGACCCTATGGGGCACAGGTACAATGAGCAGTTCTTC.

This clonotype appeared a few times. The chain recombines TRBV5-1 with TRBJ1-1; 7 nucleotides match TRBD1. The CDR3 runs 15 residues. CDR1 is SGHRS, CDR2 YFSETQ, per germline. The J segment lost 5 bases and the V segment lost 4 bases, leaving 11 bases of the junction unmatched. The CDR3 DNA follows: TGCGCCAGCAGCGGCCCCAATCAGGGGGGTACTGAAGCTTTCTTT. Protein product: CASSGPNQGGTEAFF.

This clonotype was seen ten or more times. V gene TRBV24-1 combines with J gene TRBJ2-2; D is tentatively TRBD1 or TRBD2 (5 bases each). This CDR3 comprises 14 residues. The germline V gene has CDR1 KGHDR and CDR2 SFDVKD. V was shortened by 4 bases and J by 5 bases, with 10 bases between the two germline ends. Here the CDR3 DNA reads TGTGCCACCAGTGAGGGGACGTGGACCGGGGAGCTGTTTTTT. Its protein product is CATSEGTWTGELFF.

A few counts support this clonotype. The chain links TRBV20-1 to TRBJ2-7; D gene ambiguous. The V gene's germline CDR1 is DFQATT and CDR2 SNEGSKA (reference sequence). Trimming stripped 0 bases from V and 7 bases from J, with 7 bases between. The CDR3 sequence is 11 residues long. CDR3 in amino acids: CSARDVGEQYF. The CDR3 bases are TGCAGTGCTAGAGACGTCGGGGAGCAGTACTTC.

This clonotype was recorded a few times. V and J are TRBV6-6 and TRBJ2-7; D not certain. The V end lost 7 bases, the J end lost 0 bases, and 10 bases lay between the germline ends. The CDR3 extends over 13 amino acids. Germline V gene lookup returns CDR1 MNHNY and CDR2 SVGAGI (reference sequence). The CDR3 reads CASMESSSYEQYV. CDR3 DNA sequence: TGTGCCAGCATGGAATCGAGCTCCTACGAGCAGTACGTC.

This sequence joins TRBV2 and TRBJ2-7; TRBD1 matches 9 bases. With 2 bases clipped from V and 3 bases from J, the junction kept 5 bases outside the gene matches. CDR3 length: 15 residues. The germline gives CDR1 SNHLY, CDR2 FYNNEI. CDR3 protein: CASSERTGVYYEQYF. The DNA of the CDR3 is TGTGCCAGCAGTGAACGGACAGGGGTTTACTACGAGCAGTACTTC.

This clonotype was seen repeatedly, ten times or more. The CDR3 spells CASRRMGSPLHF. CDR3 in DNA: TGTGCCAGCAGGCGAATGGGTTCACCCCTCCACTTT. The rearrangement uses TRBV7-2 and TRBJ1-6, with no clear D. The length of the CDR3 is 12 residues. CDR1 and CDR2 from the germline V gene are SGHTA and FQGNSA. V lost 6 bases and J 9 bases, leaving 9 bases between the germline ends.

There are a few counts of this clonotype. In nucleotides, the CDR3 is TGTGCCAGCAGTTTGGGCAATACGCAGTATTTT. It is translated as CASSLGNTQYF. The chain combines TRBV27 with TRBJ2-3; D not resolved. Trimming took off 3 bases at V and 7 bases at J, with 5 bases between the two ends. The CDR3 spans 11 residues. Germline loops: CDR1 MNHEY, CDR2 SMNVEV (reference sequence).

This clonotype was seen only a few times. This chain joins TRBV3-1 and TRBJ1-2; no definite D call. Per germline, CDR1 LGHDT and CDR2 YNNKEL (reference sequence). The CDR3 covers 14 residues. The V end lost 4 bases, the J end lost 8 bases, and 17 bases lay between the germline ends. The CDR3: CASSRGRIDGGYTF. DNA for the CDR3: TGTGCCAGCAGCCGCGGCAGGATCGATGGAGGCTACACCTTC.

This clonotype was detected once. The J gene is TRBJ1-1, the V gene TRBV12-5; perhaps TRBD1 as D (5 bases). Germline CDR1 LGHNT, CDR2 FRNRAP. The CDR3 is 14 amino acids. V lost 2 bases and J 1 base, leaving 8 bases between the germline ends. The DNA of the CDR3 is TGTGCTAGTGGTTTGCGGGGGGGGAACACTGAAGCTTTCTTT. Its protein is CASGLRGGNTEAFF.